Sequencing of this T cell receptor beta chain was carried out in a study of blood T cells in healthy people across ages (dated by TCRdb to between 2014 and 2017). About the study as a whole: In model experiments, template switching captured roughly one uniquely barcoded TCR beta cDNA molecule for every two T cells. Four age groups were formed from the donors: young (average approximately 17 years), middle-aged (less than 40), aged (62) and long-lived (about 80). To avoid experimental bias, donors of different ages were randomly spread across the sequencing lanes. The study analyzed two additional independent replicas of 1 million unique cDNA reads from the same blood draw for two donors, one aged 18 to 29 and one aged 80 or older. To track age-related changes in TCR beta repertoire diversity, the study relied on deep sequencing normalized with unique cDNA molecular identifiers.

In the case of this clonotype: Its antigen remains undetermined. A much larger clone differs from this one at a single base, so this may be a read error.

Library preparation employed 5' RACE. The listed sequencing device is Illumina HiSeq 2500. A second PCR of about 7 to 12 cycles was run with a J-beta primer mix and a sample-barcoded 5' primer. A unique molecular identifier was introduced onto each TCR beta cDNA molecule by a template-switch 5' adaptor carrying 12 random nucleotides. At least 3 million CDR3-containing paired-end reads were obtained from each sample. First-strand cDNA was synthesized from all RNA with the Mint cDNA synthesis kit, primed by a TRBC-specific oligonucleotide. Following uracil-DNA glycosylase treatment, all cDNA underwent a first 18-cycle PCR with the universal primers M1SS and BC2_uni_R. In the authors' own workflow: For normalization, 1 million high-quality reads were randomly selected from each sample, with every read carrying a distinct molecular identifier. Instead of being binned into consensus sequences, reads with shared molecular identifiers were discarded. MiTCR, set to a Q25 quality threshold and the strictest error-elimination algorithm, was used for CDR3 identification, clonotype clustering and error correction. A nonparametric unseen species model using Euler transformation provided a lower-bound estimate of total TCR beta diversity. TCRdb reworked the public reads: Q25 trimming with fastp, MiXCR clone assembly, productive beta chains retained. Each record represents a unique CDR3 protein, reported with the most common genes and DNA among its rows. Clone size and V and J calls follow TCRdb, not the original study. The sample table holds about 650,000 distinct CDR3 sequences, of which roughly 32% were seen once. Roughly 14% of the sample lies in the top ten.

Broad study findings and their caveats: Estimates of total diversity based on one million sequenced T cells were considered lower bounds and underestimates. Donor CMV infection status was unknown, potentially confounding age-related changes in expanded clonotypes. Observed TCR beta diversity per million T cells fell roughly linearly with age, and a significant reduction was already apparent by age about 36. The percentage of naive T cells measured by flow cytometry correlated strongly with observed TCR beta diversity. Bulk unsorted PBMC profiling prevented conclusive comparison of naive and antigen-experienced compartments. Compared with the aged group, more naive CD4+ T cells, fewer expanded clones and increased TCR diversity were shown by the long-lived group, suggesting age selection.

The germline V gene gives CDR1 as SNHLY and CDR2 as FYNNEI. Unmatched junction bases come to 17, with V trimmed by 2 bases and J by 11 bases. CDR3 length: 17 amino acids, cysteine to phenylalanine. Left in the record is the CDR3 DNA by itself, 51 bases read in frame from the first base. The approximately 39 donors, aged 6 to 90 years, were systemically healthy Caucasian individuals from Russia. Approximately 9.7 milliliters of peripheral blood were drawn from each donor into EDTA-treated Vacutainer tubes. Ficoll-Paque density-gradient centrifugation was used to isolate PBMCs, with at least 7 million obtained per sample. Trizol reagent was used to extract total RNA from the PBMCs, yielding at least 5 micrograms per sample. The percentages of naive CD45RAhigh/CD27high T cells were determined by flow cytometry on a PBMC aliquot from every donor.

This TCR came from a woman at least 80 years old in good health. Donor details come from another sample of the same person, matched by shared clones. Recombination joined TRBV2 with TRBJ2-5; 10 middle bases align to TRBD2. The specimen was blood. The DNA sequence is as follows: TGTGCCAGCAGTGAACTACGGGCTAGCGGGGGCCGGGATGAGCAGTACTTC. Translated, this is CASSELRASGGRDEQYF.